This T cell receptor (beta chain) was retrieved from a study of post-analysis software for immune sequencing data (dated by TCRdb to between 2015 and 2016). Study-level background: Recorded disease courses included relapsing-remitting, secondary progressive and progressive-relapsing multiple sclerosis, with some patients lacking subtype annotation. The multiple sclerosis patient repertoires were compared with ten to eleven previously published healthy control repertoires from donors aged about 6 to 26 years. A subset of samples was prepared in parallel using single-end sample barcoding, then pooled and co-amplified after Illumina adapter ligation. Beyond this particular receptor, the publication reports: The control group was slightly older than the multiple sclerosis patient group. Significantly higher frequencies in patients than in controls were found for five or six TRBV segments, including TRBV5-6, TRBV5-1 and TRBV20-1. Compared with controls, multiple sclerosis patients had significantly lower normalized Chao1 diversity, a finding suggesting substantial peripheral T-cell clonal expansion. Strong co-clustering of samples prepared in the same batch was shown by direct clustering with F measure, prompting a batch-effect correction.

To demonstrate the VDJtools post-analysis software, the study profiled TCR beta repertoires from the peripheral blood of about 13 young patients with multiple sclerosis. The patients with multiple sclerosis were children and adolescents between roughly 6 and 15 years of age. Libraries came from PCR. The instrument given in TCRdb is Illumina HiSeq 2500. To reduce PCR and sequencing biases, unique molecular identifiers were incorporated into the TCR beta cDNA libraries. About 500,000 cDNA molecules were obtained for every 1 to 10 million input T cells, so each molecule roughly corresponded to one T cell. The patient libraries were prepared and sequenced with the same protocol used for the earlier healthy control dataset. Within a given batch, samples were prepared together, multiplexed and sequenced on the same HiSeq lane. Under the source paper's analysis protocol: Raw barcoded reads were processed with MIGEC, and single-read molecular identifier groups were discarded before consensus assembly and CDR3 extraction. Clonotype tables were post-analysed with VDJtools, and diversity was normalized by down-sampling all datasets to the smallest sample size. Repertoire overlap clustering matched CDR3 amino acid but not nucleotide sequences to correct batch-related cross-sample contamination. The public reads were reanalyzed by TCRdb: fastp trimming at Q25, MiXCR alignment, in-frame beta chains only. Identical CDR3 proteins give one entry, which carries the most common genes and DNA. TCRdb's processing, not the authors', yielded these V and J calls. The sample yields 750,000 to 900,000 distinct CDR3 sequences; under 60% were counted once. 4.9% of the sample belongs to the ten largest clones.

According to the germline V gene (reference sequence), CDR1 reads DFQATT and CDR2 reads SNEGSKA. From the cysteine through the phenylalanine, the CDR3 covers 14 amino acids. The CDR3 DNA has 42 bases and is translated from base 1. Trimming accounts for 6 bases at V and 6 bases at J, while the number of junction bases matched to no gene is 9. As regards this clonotype: This receptor's antigen is unknown. No base quality information exists; no much larger clone differs at one position.

The receptor chain draws on TRBV20-1 and TRBJ2-3; 10 central bases correspond to TRBD2. This TCR was recovered from a girl aged 10 to 17 with multiple sclerosis. Sequencing was carried out using blood. The DNA is as follows: TGCAGTGCCAGGGGGGGACTAGCGTCGGATACGCAGTATTTT. The resulting protein is CSARGGLASDTQYF.